The 11 T cell receptor beta chains below come from one sample, sequenced in a study of early T cells in non-severe SARS-CoV-2 infection (dated by TCRdb to the early 2020s). Preparation of the library involved 5' RACE. Reads for this sample came from a NextSeq 500. TCRdb redid the processing of the public reads, applying fastp at Q25 and MiXCR, and retained in-frame beta chains. Identical CDR3 protein sequences are pooled into one entry, listed with their most common genes and DNA. Across this sample there are under 80,000 distinct CDR3 sequences, with roughly 11% seen only once. The top ten clonotypes cover 3.5% to 4% of the sample. Sequencing was performed on whole blood. Receptors were obtained from an adult who was a healthcare worker with PCR-confirmed SARS-CoV-2 infection or an uninfected control (not recorded which).

V usage is TRBV21-1 and J usage is TRBJ2-2; the table's D call, TRBD1, has no DNA check behind it. TRBV21-1 counts as a pseudogene. The CDR3 loop spans 16 amino acids. DNA for the CDR3: TGTGCCAGCAGCGGACAGGGTTTTAGAGTCACCGGGGAGCTGTTTTTT. Translating it yields CASSGQGFRVTGELFF.

This clonotype was seen repeatedly, ten times or more. The J gene is TRBJ2-2, the V gene TRBV7-9, with a possible D match to TRBD1 (5 bases). The CDR3 contains 15 residues. Trimming cost V 5 bases and J 2 bases, with 12 bases left between them. The germline gives CDR1 SEHNR, CDR2 FQNEAQ (reference sequence). The chain's CDR3 is CASSPQTVNTGELFF. The DNA for the CDR3 is TGTGCCAGCAGCCCGCAGACAGTTAACACCGGGGAGCTGTTTTTT.

This clonotype was seen more than once but under ten times. The chain links TRBV9 to TRBJ2-5, with D unresolved. Germline V gives CDR1 SGDLS, CDR2 YYNGEE. The CDR3 loop spans 13 amino acids. Between the trimmed V and J ends, which lost 4 bases and 5 bases, there was a span of 12 bases. The CDR3 coding sequence is TGTGCCAGCAGCTCCAGGAGTGGGGAGACCCAGTACTTC. Translation gives CASSSRSGETQYF. Filled out from reference TRBV9 and TRBJ2-5, the complete variable domain reads DSGVTQTPKHLITATGQRVTLRCSPRSGDLSVYWYQQSLDQGLQFLIQYYNGEERAKGNILERFSAQQFPDLHSELNLSSLELGDSALYFCASSSRSGETQYFGPGTRLLVL.

CDR3 in DNA: TGTGCCAGCAGTATAACCCAGGGGCTGAGCACAGATACGCAGTATTTT. Its translation is CASSITQGLSTDTQYF. The rearrangement uses TRBV6-5 and TRBJ2-3, with D possibly being TRBD1 (6 bases). V lost 5 bases and J 0 bases, leaving 15 bases between the germline ends. The germline V gene encodes CDR1 MNHEY and CDR2 SVGAGI. The CDR3 is 16 amino acids.

This clonotype was detected many times. The chain's CDR3 is CASSLGLDRASDTQYF. The CDR3, as DNA: TGTGCCAGCAGCCTAGGACTAGACCGAGCGTCAGATACGCAGTATTTT. The chain carries TRBV5-6 and TRBJ2-3; TRBD2 matches at 7 bases. Germline-derived CDR1 and CDR2 are SGHDT and YYEEEE. Germline trimming cut 4 bases from V and 4 bases from J; bases unmatched to any gene: 12. This CDR3 region has 16 residues.

The gene calls are TRBV20-1 and TRBJ1-5; possibly TRBD1 for D (5 bases). V lost 5 bases and J 11 bases, leaving 19 bases between the germline ends. The germline V gene has CDR1 DFQATT and CDR2 SNEGSKA (reference sequence). CDR3 length: 13 amino acids. The CDR3, as DNA: TGCAGTGCTCCTGGATCGACCTCGGGGGCCCAGCATTTT. Encoded protein: CSAPGSTSGAQHF.

V usage is TRBV5-1 and J usage is TRBJ2-7; D is uncertain. The V end was cut by 5 bases, the J end by 7 bases, with 10 bases between. Germline CDR1 SGHRS, CDR2 YFSETQ. The length of the CDR3 is 11 residues. The CDR3 sequence is CASRELGEQYF. CDR3 nucleotides: TGCGCCAGCAGGGAGCTCGGGGAGCAGTACTTC.

This clonotype appeared a few times. The V gene is TRBV27, the J gene TRBJ1-6; TRBD1 is a possible D gene (6 bases). The germline V gene encodes CDR1 MNHEY and CDR2 SMNVEV (reference sequence). V was shortened by 1 base and J by 0 bases, with 13 bases between the two germline ends. The CDR3 is 18 amino acids. CDR3 nucleotides: TGTGCCAGCAGTTTATATGGCCAGGGGAGCTCCTATAATTCACCCCTCCACTTT. Residues: CASSLYGQGSSYNSPLHF.

This clonotype was counted a few times. This sequence joins TRBV9 and TRBJ2-5, with D possibly being TRBD2 (6 bases). V gave up 3 bases and J gave up 5 bases, with 11 bases separating them. Germline V gives CDR1 SGDLS, CDR2 YYNGEE. The CDR3 spans 13 residues. Here the CDR3 DNA reads TGTGCCAGCAGCGGACCGGCGGGGGAGACCCAGTACTTC. It yields the protein CASSGPAGETQYF.

The chain carries TRBV5-5 and TRBJ1-2; weak D call: TRBD1 (5 bases). CDR3 length: 14 amino acids. Germline CDR1 SGHKS, CDR2 YYEKEE (reference sequence). V was clipped by 4 bases and J by 5 bases, with 15 bases between them. The CDR3 DNA reads TGTGCCAGCAGCGTACCGGGACCCCTGTATGGCTACACCTTC. It codes for CASSVPGPLYGYTF.

This clonotype was recorded at least ten times. CDR3: CASRKAGAGSYNEQFF. The CDR3 DNA sequence: TGTGCCAGCAGAAAAGCGGGAGCGGGCTCCTACAATGAGCAGTTCTTC. This chain connects TRBV27 to TRBJ2-1; the match to TRBD2 covers 8 bases. Trimming removed 6 bases from V and 0 bases from J; junction bases left unmatched: 7. Germline V lookup: CDR1 MNHEY, CDR2 SMNVEV (reference sequence). The CDR3 has 16 amino acids.